This T cell receptor (beta chain) was sequenced during a study of blood T cells in healthy people across ages. The CDR3 totals 19 residues. The germline CDR1 and CDR2 sequences are SGHRS and YFSETQ. V was clipped by 0 bases and J by 0 bases, with 22 bases between them. The study's findings and limits: Unknown donor CMV status possibly confounded expanded clonotype changes.

A sample-barcoded 5' primer and a J-beta primer mix were used in a second PCR of roughly 6 to 11 cycles. Tagging of each cDNA molecule was performed by a template-switch adaptor with 12 random nucleotides. Paired-end reads containing CDR3 totaled no fewer than 3 million for each sample. TCRdb re-derived calls from the 5' RACE reads in MiXCR, one entry per CDR3 protein. The sample carries over 1,200,000 distinct CDR3 sequences, approximately 59% recorded once. Points on this clonotype: Antigen unknown.

Sequenced sample: blood. This clonotype originated in a man aged 18-30 years in good health. This rearrangement joins TRBV5-1 to TRBJ2-7; D may correspond to TRBD1 or TRBD2 (5 bases each). CDR3 sequence (DNA): TGCGCCAGCAGCTTGGCCTGGGGACCCGCAGGGTCCTTCTCCTACGAGCAGTACTTC. Protein product: CASSLAWGPAGSFSYEQYF.